A single sample is the source of the 7 T cell receptor beta chains below, sequenced in a study of cytomegalovirus exposure and HLA in healthy donors. In the PCR, 60 Vbeta and 13 Jbeta primers were used. Clones were read by immunoSEQ multiplex PCR, and TCRdb kept only the in-frame ones, dropping some. The repertoire holds about 98,000 clones, with roughly 81% as singletons. Sequencing was done on a sample of PBMCs. The receptors come from a man aged 35-49 years in good health and CMV-seronegative.

The V gene is TRBV7-3, the J gene TRBJ2-3, with 11 bases that match TRBD2. The CDR3 is made up of 15 amino acids. Germline-derived CDR1 and CDR2 are SGHTA and FQGTGA. The trim removed 3 bases at V and 3 bases at J, leaving 2 bases unmatched. CDR3 protein: CASSFSGGATDTQYF. The CDR3 nucleotides read TGTGCCAGCAGCTTTAGCGGGGGGGCGACAGATACGCAGTATTTT.

The chain carries TRBV7-9 and TRBJ1-1, with a tentative D call TRBD1 (5 bases). Looked up from germline, CDR1 is SEHNR and CDR2 is FQNEAQ (reference sequence). The V gene lost 3 bases and the J gene lost 8 bases, with 7 bases spanning the gap. The CDR3 length is 11 residues. CDR3 loop: CASSFGAEAFF. The DNA of the CDR3 is TGTGCCAGCAGCTTTGGGGCCGAAGCTTTCTTT.

The rearrangement links TRBV7-6 to TRBJ2-7; D gene unclear. The CDR3 loop spans 14 amino acids. CDR1 and CDR2 from the germline V gene are SGHVS and FNYEAQ. Trimming left V 2 bases short and J 0 bases short, with 8 bases between. CDR3 residues: CASSLFESSYEQYF. Written as DNA, the CDR3 is TGTGCCAGCAGCTTATTTGAGAGCTCCTACGAGCAGTACTTC.

The J gene is TRBJ2-5, the V gene TRBV6-1; D possibly corresponds to TRBD1 (7 bases). CDR1 is MNHNS, CDR2 SASEGT, per germline. Trimming left V 6 bases short and J 1 base short, with 15 bases between. The CDR3 consists of 15 residues. Here the CDR3 DNA reads TGTGCCAGCAGGTTAGACAGGGACTTCCAAGAGACCCAGTACTTC. Translated, it gives CASRLDRDFQETQYF.

The rearrangement uses TRBV11-2 and TRBJ2-7; possible D gene TRBD2, 6 bases. Per the germline V gene, CDR1 is SGHAT and CDR2 is FQNNGV. The CDR3 length is 12 residues. With 4 bases removed from V and 6 bases from J, the gap between germline ends came to 10 bases. In DNA form, the CDR3 reads TGTGCCAGCAGCTCAGGAGGGTCCGAGCAGTACTTC. Protein sequence: CASSSGGSEQYF.

V and J are TRBV19 and TRBJ2-2, with 10 bases matching TRBD1. This CDR3 region has 16 residues. Germline CDR1 LNHDA, CDR2 SQIVND (reference sequence). Trimming cost V 7 bases and J 3 bases; bases outside gene matches: 8. DNA of the CDR3: TGTGCCAGTAAAAGTCCGGACAGGGGGTACACCGGGGAGCTGTTTTTT. Translating it yields CASKSPDRGYTGELFF.

The chain joins TRBV2 to TRBJ2-1; D is uncertain. Trimming shortened V by 2 bases and J by 0 bases, and 11 bases separated the two germline ends. This CDR3 spans 16 amino acids. In germline, CDR1 is SNHLY, CDR2 FYNNEI. CDR3 in amino acids: CASSESRMYSYNEQFF. CDR3 coding DNA: TGTGCCAGCAGTGAAAGCAGGATGTACTCCTACAATGAGCAGTTCTTC.